This T cell receptor beta chain is from a study of blood T cell repertoires in COVID-19. The germline V gene has CDR1 SGHRS and CDR2 YFSETQ. The J segment lost 0 bases and the V segment lost 1 base, leaving 4 bases of the junction unmatched. CDR3 length: 15 residues. Per the authors' pipeline: Estimated nucleated cell counts came from reference gene primer amplification. The table came from immunoSEQ multiplex PCR; TCRdb's copy has only in-frame clones and leaves some out. D and trimming were read from the DNA, whereas the V and J calls and clone size are those reported in that table. The sample consists of under 30,000 clones, roughly 80% of them appearing once.

This receptor was taken from a man older than 75 with active COVID-19. Sequenced input: peripheral blood. The chain is built from TRBV5-1 and TRBJ2-7; TRBD1 agrees at 7 bases. CDR3 nucleotides: TGCGCCAGCAGCTTGTGGGGACAGAGCTCCTACGAGCAGTACTTC. Translation: CASSLWGQSSYEQYF.